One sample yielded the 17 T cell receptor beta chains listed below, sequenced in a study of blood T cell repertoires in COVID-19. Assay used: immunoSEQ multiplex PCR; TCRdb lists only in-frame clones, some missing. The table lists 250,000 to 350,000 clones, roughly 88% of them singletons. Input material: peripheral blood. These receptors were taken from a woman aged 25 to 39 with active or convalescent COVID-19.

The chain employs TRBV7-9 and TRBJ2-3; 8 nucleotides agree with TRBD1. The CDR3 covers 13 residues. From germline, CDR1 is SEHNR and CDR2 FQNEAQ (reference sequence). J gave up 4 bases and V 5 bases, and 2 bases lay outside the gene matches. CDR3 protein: CASSEGQADTQYF. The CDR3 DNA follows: TGTGCCAGCAGCGAGGGACAGGCAGATACGCAGTATTTT.

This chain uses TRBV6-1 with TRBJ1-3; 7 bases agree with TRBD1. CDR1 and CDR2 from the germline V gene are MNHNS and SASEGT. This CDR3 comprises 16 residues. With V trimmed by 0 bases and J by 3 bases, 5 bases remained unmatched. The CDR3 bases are TGTGCCAGCAGTGAAGCGGACGGGACAGATGGAAACACCATATATTTT. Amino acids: CASSEADGTDGNTIYF.

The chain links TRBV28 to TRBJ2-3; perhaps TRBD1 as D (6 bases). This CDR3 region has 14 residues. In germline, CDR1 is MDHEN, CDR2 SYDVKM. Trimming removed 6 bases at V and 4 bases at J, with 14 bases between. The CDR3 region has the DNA TGTGCCAGCAGACTAGGGGGAGCTGCAGATACGCAGTATTTT. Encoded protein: CASRLGGAADTQYF. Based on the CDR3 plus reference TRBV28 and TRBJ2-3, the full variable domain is DVKVTQSSRYLVKRTGEKVFLECVQDMDHENMFWYRQDPGLGLRLIYFSYDVKMKEKGDIPEGYSVSREKKERFSLILESASTNQTSMYLCASRLGGAADTQYFGPGTRLTVL.

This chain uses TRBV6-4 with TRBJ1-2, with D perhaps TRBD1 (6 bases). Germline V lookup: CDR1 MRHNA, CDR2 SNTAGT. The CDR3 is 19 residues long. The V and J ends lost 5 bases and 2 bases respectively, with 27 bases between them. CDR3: CASSPNGGETGYRNYGYTF. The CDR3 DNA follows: TGTGCCAGCAGTCCCAATGGGGGGGAAACAGGGTACAGGAACTATGGCTACACCTTC.

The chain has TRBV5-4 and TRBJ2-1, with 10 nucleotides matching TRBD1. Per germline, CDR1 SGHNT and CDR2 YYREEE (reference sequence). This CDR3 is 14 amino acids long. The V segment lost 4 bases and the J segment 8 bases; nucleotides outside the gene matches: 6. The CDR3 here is CASSRGQGGHEQFF. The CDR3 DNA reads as TGTGCCAGCAGCCGTGGACAGGGGGGCCATGAGCAGTTCTTC.

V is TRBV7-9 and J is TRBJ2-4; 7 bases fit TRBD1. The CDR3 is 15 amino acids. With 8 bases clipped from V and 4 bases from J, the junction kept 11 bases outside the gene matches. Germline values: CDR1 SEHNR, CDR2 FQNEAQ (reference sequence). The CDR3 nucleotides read TGTGCCAGCCGCCTCTTGCAGGGGGATAAAAACATTCAGTACTTC. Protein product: CASRLLQGDKNIQYF. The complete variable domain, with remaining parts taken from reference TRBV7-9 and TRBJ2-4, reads DTGVSQNPRHKITKRGQNVTFRCDPISEHNRLYWYRQTLGQGPEFLTYFQNEAQLEKSRLLSDRFSAERPKGSFSTLEIQRTEQGDSAMYLCASRLLQGDKNIQYFGAGTRLSVL.

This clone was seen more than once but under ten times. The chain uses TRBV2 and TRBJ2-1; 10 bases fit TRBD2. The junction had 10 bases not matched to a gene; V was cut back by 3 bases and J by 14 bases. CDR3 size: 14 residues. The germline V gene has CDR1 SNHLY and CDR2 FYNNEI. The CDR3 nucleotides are TGTGCCAGCAGTGACTTAGCGGGGGGCTCCACGGAGTTCTTC. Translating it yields CASSDLAGGSTEFF.

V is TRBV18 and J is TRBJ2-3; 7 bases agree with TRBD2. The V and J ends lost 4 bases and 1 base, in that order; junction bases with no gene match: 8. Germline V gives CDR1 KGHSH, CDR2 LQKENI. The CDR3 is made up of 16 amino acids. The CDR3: CASSRSSAGRTDTQYF. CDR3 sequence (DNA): TGTGCCAGCTCACGAAGTTCAGCGGGGCGCACAGATACGCAGTATTTT.

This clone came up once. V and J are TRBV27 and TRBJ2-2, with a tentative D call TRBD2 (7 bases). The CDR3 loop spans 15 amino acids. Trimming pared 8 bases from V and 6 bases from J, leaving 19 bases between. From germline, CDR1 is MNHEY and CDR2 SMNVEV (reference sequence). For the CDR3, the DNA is TGTGCCAGCTCCCGGGGACGCGGGGGCCCCGGGGAGCTGTTTTTT. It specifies CASSRGRGGPGELFF.

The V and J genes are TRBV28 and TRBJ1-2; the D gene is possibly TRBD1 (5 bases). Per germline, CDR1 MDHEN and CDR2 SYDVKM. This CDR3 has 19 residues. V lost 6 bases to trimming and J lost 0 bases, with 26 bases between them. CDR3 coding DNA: TGTGCCAGCAGCTTCAAAATCCGACGAGACAGTTACTCTAACTATGGCTACACCTTC. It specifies CASSFKIRRDSYSNYGYTF.

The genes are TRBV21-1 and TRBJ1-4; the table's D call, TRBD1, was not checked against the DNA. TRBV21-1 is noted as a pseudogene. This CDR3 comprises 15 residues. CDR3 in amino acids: CASSERQGVGEKLFF. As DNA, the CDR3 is TGTGCCAGCAGCGAGCGACAGGGGGTTGGTGAAAAACTGTTTTTT.

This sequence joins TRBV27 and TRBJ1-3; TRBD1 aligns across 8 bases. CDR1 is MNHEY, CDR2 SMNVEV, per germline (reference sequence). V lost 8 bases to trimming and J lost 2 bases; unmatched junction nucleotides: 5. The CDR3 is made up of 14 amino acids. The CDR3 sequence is CASARTGTGNTIYF. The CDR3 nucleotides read TGTGCCAGCGCCCGGACAGGGACTGGAAACACCATATATTTT.

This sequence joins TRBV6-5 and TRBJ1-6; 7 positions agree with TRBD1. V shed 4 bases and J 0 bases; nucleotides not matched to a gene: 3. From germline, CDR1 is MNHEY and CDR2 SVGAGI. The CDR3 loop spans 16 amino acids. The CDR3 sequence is CASSWDSSSYNSPLHF. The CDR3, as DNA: TGTGCCAGCAGTTGGGACAGCAGCTCCTATAATTCACCCCTCCACTTT.

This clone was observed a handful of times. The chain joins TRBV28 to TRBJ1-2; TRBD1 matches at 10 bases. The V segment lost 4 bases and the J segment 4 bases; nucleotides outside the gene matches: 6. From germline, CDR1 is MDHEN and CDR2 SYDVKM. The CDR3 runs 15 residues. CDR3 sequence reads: CASSSQGQGSYGYTF. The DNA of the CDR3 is TGTGCCAGCAGTTCGCAGGGACAGGGGTCCTATGGCTACACCTTC.

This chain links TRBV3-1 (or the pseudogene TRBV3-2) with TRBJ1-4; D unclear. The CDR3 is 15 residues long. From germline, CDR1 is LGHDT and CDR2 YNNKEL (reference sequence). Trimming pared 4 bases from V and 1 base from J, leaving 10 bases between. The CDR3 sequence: CASSPAGLTNEKLFF. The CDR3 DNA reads TGTGCCAGCAGCCCCGCCGGACTAACTAATGAAAAACTGTTTTTT.

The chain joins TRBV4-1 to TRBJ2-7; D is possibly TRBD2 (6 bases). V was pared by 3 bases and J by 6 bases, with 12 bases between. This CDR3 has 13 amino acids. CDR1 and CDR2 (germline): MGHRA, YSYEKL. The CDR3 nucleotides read TGCGCCAGCAGCCACCGACTAGGTATCGAGCAGTACTTC. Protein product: CASSHRLGIEQYF.

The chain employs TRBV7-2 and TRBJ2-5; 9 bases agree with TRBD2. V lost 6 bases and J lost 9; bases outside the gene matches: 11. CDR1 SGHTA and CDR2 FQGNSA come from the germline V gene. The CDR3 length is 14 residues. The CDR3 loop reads CASSPGTSSRAQYF. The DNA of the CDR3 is TGTGCCAGCAGTCCCGGGACTAGCAGTAGGGCCCAGTACTTC. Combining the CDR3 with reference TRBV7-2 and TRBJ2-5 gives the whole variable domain GAGVSQSPSNKVTEKGKDVELRCDPISGHTALYWYRQSLGQGLEFLIYFQGNSAPDKSGLPSDRFSAERTGGSVSTLTIQRTQQEDSAVYLCASSPGTSSRAQYFGPGTRLLVL.